Below, 14 T cell receptor beta chains from the same sample are listed, as sequenced in a study of radiotherapy plus CTLA-4 blockade in lung cancer listed by TCRdb under 2018. Receptor libraries were prepared by the immunoSEQ multiplex PCR assay. As stored in TCRdb, this immuneACCESS dataset retains in-frame rearrangements with V and J assigned. A fraction of the clones does not appear; measured against another copy, unresolved V genes explain less than half of the discrepancy, and the remainder lacks a known reason. The sample yields about 97,000 clones; approximately 74% were counted once. The top ten clonotypes cover about 3% of the sample. Here the sequenced sample was peripheral blood, taken from a patient treated with radiotherapy plus ipilimumab. The receptors stem from a human donor with non-small cell lung cancer who had a partial response to radiotherapy plus ipilimumab. Some clones in this sample may be carry-over from other donors' samples.

The chain couples TRBV7-3 to TRBJ2-5; maybe TRBD2 (6 bases). CDR3 length equals 14 residues. From germline, CDR1 is SGHTA and CDR2 FQGTGA. Trimming took 2 bases from V and 5 from J, leaving 12 bases between them. CDR3 coding DNA: TGTGCCAGCAGCTTAGCGGGGCCTGGGGAGACCCAGTACTTC. Translation gives CASSLAGPGETQYF.

This rearrangement joins TRBV27 to TRBJ2-3; TRBD2 agrees at 10 bases. J gave up 2 bases and V 3 bases, and 11 bases lay outside the gene matches. This CDR3 contains 18 residues. In germline, CDR1 is MNHEY, CDR2 SMNVEV (reference sequence). The chain's CDR3 is CASSFGLAGAIPTDTQYF. CDR3 bases: TGTGCCAGCAGTTTCGGTCTAGCGGGAGCCATCCCCACAGATACGCAGTATTTT.

The chain links TRBV6-4 to TRBJ2-1; TRBD1 matches 8 bases. The J segment lost 8 bases and the V segment lost 5 bases, leaving 5 bases of the junction unmatched. There are 13 residues in the CDR3. The germline V gene has CDR1 MRHNA and CDR2 SNTAGT. In DNA form, the CDR3 reads TGTGCCAGCAGTCTTGGACAGGGCGATGAGCAGTTCTTC. Translated, it gives CASSLGQGDEQFF.

In DNA, the CDR3 is TGTGCCAGCACCGGGCAGGGTAGGGGGACTGAAGCTTTCTTT. Its protein product is CASTGQGRGTEAFF. This chain links TRBV28 with TRBJ1-1; the D gene is possibly TRBD1 (6 bases). The V gene lost 7 bases and the J gene lost 5 bases, with 17 bases spanning the gap. Germline V gene data show CDR1 as MDHEN and CDR2 as SYDVKM. The CDR3 runs to 14 residues.

The rearrangement uses TRBV6-5 and TRBJ2-1; 7 nucleotides align to TRBD2. Germline V lookup: CDR1 MNHEY, CDR2 SVGAGI. V lost 2 bases to trimming and J lost 0 bases; unmatched junction nucleotides: 4. This CDR3 contains 16 residues. In nucleotides, the CDR3 is TGTGCCAGCAGTTACATGGGGGGGAGCTCCTACAATGAGCAGTTCTTC. It yields the protein CASSYMGGSSYNEQFF.

This clone appeared a few times. The chain couples TRBV4-2 to TRBJ1-4; TRBD1 is a possible D gene (6 bases). The ends were cut back, 0 bases at V and 13 bases at J, with 15 bases in the middle. The CDR3 has 14 residues. The germline CDR1 and CDR2 sequences are LGHNA and YNFKEQ. In nucleotides, the CDR3 is TGTGCCAGCAGCCAAGATCAGGGGCCCATAGGACTGTTTTTT. Translation gives CASSQDQGPIGLFF.

This clone occurred a few times. The chain joins TRBV7-9 to TRBJ2-3; 13 bases are shared with TRBD2. From germline, CDR1 is SEHNR and CDR2 FQNEAQ (reference sequence). CDR3 size: 18 residues. J was trimmed by 3 bases and V by 0 bases; bases with no gene match: 6. The DNA for the CDR3 is TGTGCCAGCAGCTTAGCGAAGTGGACTAGCGGGAGAACAGATACGCAGTATTTT. The encoded protein is CASSLAKWTSGRTDTQYF.

The genes are TRBV10-3 and TRBJ1-6, with TRBD1 identical over 8 bases. V shed 6 bases and J 8 bases; nucleotides not matched to a gene: 6. This CDR3 is 14 amino acids long. CDR1 and CDR2 from the germline V gene are ENHRY and SYGVKD. Here the CDR3 DNA reads TGTGCCATCAGCGGGGGACAGGTGGATTCACCCCTCCACTTT. As protein: CAISGGQVDSPLHF.

This clone was observed a single time. The V and J genes are TRBV5-4 and TRBJ1-2; D not certain. The germline V gene has CDR1 SGHNT and CDR2 YYREEE (reference sequence). The V end lost 4 bases, the J end lost 7 bases, and 17 bases lay between the germline ends. CDR3 size: 14 residues. The CDR3 bases are TGTGCCAGCAGCCACGACCGTCGGGAGACTGGCTACACCTTC. Translating it yields CASSHDRRETGYTF.

The chain uses TRBV28 and TRBJ1-2; 7 bases are shared with TRBD1. V gave up 8 bases and J gave up 8 bases; unmatched junction bases: 8. The germline V gene has CDR1 MDHEN and CDR2 SYDVKM. This CDR3 is 12 amino acids long. The CDR3 here is CASGVGQWGYTF. The CDR3 DNA sequence: TGTGCCAGCGGAGTGGGACAGTGGGGCTACACCTTC.

The chain uses TRBV18 and TRBJ2-5; a possible D gene is TRBD2 (6 bases). Looked up from germline, CDR1 is KGHSH and CDR2 is LQKENI. Trimming took 3 bases from V and 7 from J, leaving 18 bases between them. The CDR3 runs to 15 residues. In nucleotides, the CDR3 is TGTGCCAGCTCACCCGCAATCGGGGGTACCGGGACCCAGTACTTC. Encoded protein: CASSPAIGGTGTQYF.

V gene TRBV7-2 combines with J gene TRBJ2-3, with 8 nucleotides matching TRBD2. V was clipped by 5 bases and J by 8 bases; unmatched bases: 9. The CDR3 consists of 14 residues. Germline V gene sequence: CDR1 SGHTA, CDR2 FQGNSA. This CDR3 reads CASSRGGPRGTQYF. As DNA, the CDR3 is TGTGCCAGCAGCCGCGGGGGGCCCCGCGGTACGCAGTATTTT.

The chain uses TRBV27 and TRBJ2-7; 9 positions agree with TRBD2. Looked up from germline, CDR1 is MNHEY and CDR2 is SMNVEV (reference sequence). Trimming removed 3 bases from V and 0 bases from J; junction bases left unmatched: 0. This CDR3 has 14 residues. CDR3 DNA: TGTGCCAGCAGTTTGCGGGAGGGCTCCTACGAGCAGTACTTC. Amino acid sequence: CASSLREGSYEQYF.

This clone has just a few counts. The V call is TRBV18, the J call TRBJ2-2, with 8 bases aligning to TRBD2. CDR1 and CDR2 from the germline V gene are KGHSH and LQKENI. This CDR3 has 14 residues. J lost 6 bases, V lost 1 base, and 1 base had no gene match. CDR3 sequence (DNA): TGTGCCAGCTCACCACTCGGGAGGGCCGGGGAGCTGTTTTTT. Amino acid sequence: CASSPLGRAGELFF.